The source of this T cell receptor (beta chain) is a study of blood T cell repertoires in COVID-19 (dated by TCRdb to the early 2020s). Looking at the study overall: Collaborator samples came from the United States, Italy and Spain and covered acute and convalescent phases of COVID-19. Where HLA class I and class II types were available, the types were taken from metadata supplied by the sample provider, not from assay-based typing. The samples were drawn from the first 160 participants of the ongoing ImmuneRACE study and from some 1,300 subjects provided by 6 global collaborators. Deeply sampled blood TCRbeta repertoires from subjects exposed to, actively infected with, or recovered from COVID-19 were included in the dataset. The repertoires were made available in a free public database intended to serve as a resource for research on the immune response to SARS-CoV-2. The prospective study material was composed of cDNA or gDNA derived from T cells, B-cell-depleted T cells, or PBMCs. A de-identified subject ID, COVID-19 status, age in years and sex were almost always included in the sample metadata. Results the study describes overall, beyond this receptor: The quantity of clinical and demographic metadata differed by source and by participant and was supplied without curation.

In the prospective study, participants were about 18 to 100 years old, resided in 25 or so geographic areas of the United States, and were enrolled through a virtual design. In the prospective study, cohorts were assigned on the basis of participant-reported clinical history obtained from a screening survey and a study questionnaire. In the prospective study, whole blood, serum and a nasopharyngeal or oropharyngeal swab were collected from each participant by mobile phlebotomists. Prospective study participants could optionally give additional blood draws and questionnaires over an approximately two-month period. Blood samples from the prospective study were shipped frozen or at room temperature prior to DNA extraction. The immunoSEQ Assay, a bias-controlled multiplex PCR, was used to amplify TCRbeta CDR3 regions from genomic DNA. The authors' analysis ran thus. Within the assay, amplification of reference gene primers was used to estimate how many nucleated cells each sample contained. To quantify the absolute abundance of each unique TCRbeta CDR3 rearrangement, sequence reads were collapsed and filtered. For each sample, productive Simpson clonality was calculated as the square root of Simpson's diversity index across productive rearrangements. TCRdb carries this immuneACCESS record with in-frame sequences only. Its versions omit some clonotypes, under half of them owing to an unresolved V gene in the studies checked, with the rest unexplained. V and J calls and clone size are copied from that table; D and trimming were computed from the DNA. This sample holds about 260,000 clones; around 84% were observed only once. The top ten clonotypes cover 4.1% of the sample.

CDR1 is given as SGHVS and CDR2 as FNYEAQ, both from the germline V gene. V is pared back by 3 bases and J by 8 bases, with 13 bases lying between the germline termini. Its CDR3 holds 13 amino acids, cysteine through phenylalanine. Of all the DNA, just the CDR3 is kept, 39 bases in frame from base 1. For this clone: The antigen it binds to is not known. Base qualities are not recorded, but no much larger clone differs from it by a single base.

Sequencing was performed on PBMCs or T cells enriched from blood (not recorded which). The V and J segments used are TRBV7-6 and TRBJ1-2, with the D gene call left open. The sequence came from a man aged 30 to 39 with acute COVID-19. The DNA is as follows: TGTGCCAGCAGCTTGGACTCCTCGGAGGGCTACACCTTC. Its translation is CASSLDSSEGYTF.